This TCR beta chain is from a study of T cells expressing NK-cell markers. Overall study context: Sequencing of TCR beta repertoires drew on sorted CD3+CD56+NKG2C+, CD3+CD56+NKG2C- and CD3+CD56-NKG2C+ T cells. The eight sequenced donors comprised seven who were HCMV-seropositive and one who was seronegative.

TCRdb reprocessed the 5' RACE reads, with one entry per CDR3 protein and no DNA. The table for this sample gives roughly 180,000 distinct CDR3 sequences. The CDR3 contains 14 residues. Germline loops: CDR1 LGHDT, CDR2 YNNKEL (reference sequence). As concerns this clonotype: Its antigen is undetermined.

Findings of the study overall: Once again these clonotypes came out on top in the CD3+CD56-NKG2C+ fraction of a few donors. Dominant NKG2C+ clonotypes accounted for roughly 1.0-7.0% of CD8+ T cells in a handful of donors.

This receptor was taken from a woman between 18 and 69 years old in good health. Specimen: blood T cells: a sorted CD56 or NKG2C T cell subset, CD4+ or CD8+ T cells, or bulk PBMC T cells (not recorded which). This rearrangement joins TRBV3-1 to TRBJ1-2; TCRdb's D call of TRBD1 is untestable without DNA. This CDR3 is CASSRGVRNYGYTF.